This is a list of T cell receptor beta chains from one sample in a study of cytomegalovirus exposure and HLA in healthy donors. The assay was immunoSEQ multiplex PCR, and TCRdb's table has in-frame clones only and misses some. The sample includes some 170,000 clones, roughly 80% seen only once; the top ten take about 1.3%. Sequenced sample: PBMCs. Receptor source: a woman in her 50s in good health and CMV-seronegative. The CDR3 runs from the conserved cysteine through the conserved F or W. The D gene is left open where the match is weak.

v_call: TRBV25-1
j_call: TRBJ2-7
cdr3_length: 14
d_call: TRBD1
cdr3_nt: TGTGCCAGCAGTGTTGAACAGGGGCTCTACGAGCAGTACTTC
cdr3_aa: CASSVEQGLYEQYF

v_call: TRBV25-1
j_call: TRBJ2-5
cdr3_length: 15
d_call: TRBD2
cdr3_nt: TGTGCCAGCAGTGCACTAGCGGGGGGGCTGGAGACCCAGTACTTC
cdr3_aa: CASSALAGGLETQYF

v_call: TRBV2
j_call: TRBJ1-3
cdr3_length: 15
d_call: .
cdr3_nt: TGTGCCAGCAGCAAAGGGGGAGGGAGAGGAAACACCATATATTTT
cdr3_aa: CASSKGGGRGNTIYF

v_call: TRBV6-5
j_call: TRBJ2-7
cdr3_length: 14
d_call: TRBD1
cdr3_nt: TGTGCCAGCAGTTACAACAGGGGGGACTACGAGCAGTACTTC
cdr3_aa: CASSYNRGDYEQYF

v_call: TRBV5-1
j_call: TRBJ1-5
cdr3_length: 15
d_call: .
cdr3_nt: TGCGCCAGCTCTGCGGGAGGGCGTCCGAATCAGCCCCAGCATTTT
cdr3_aa: CASSAGGRPNQPQHF

v_call: TRBV28
j_call: TRBJ1-5
cdr3_length: 18
d_call: .
cdr3_nt: TGTGCCAGCAGTTTACCCCTAGGAGATCAGGGTCGCAATCAGCCCCAGCATTTT
cdr3_aa: CASSLPLGDQGRNQPQHF

v_call: TRBV27
j_call: TRBJ2-1
cdr3_length: 16
d_call: .
cdr3_nt: TGTGCCAGCAGTTTAAGGGGATTTAGCTCCTACAATGAGCAGTTCTTC
cdr3_aa: CASSLRGFSSYNEQFF

v_call: TRBV5-5
j_call: TRBJ2-2
cdr3_length: 12
d_call: .
cdr3_nt: TGTGCCAGCAGCTTGGAACACGGGGAGCTGTTTTTT
cdr3_aa: CASSLEHGELFF

v_call: TRBV6-1
j_call: TRBJ1-5
cdr3_length: 14
d_call: TRBD1
cdr3_nt: TGTGCCACGACCCGGGACAGGGAGGGTCAGCCCCAGCATTTT
cdr3_aa: CATTRDREGQPQHF

v_call: TRBV28
j_call: TRBJ2-7
cdr3_length: 13
d_call: TRBD1
cdr3_nt: TGTGCCAGCAGTCCGACAGGGGTGTACGAGCAGTACTTC
cdr3_aa: CASSPTGVYEQYF

v_call: TRBV2
j_call: TRBJ1-2
cdr3_length: 15
d_call: TRBD1
cdr3_nt: TGTGCCAGCAGCCAGGACAGGTCCCTTTACTATGGCTACACCTTC
cdr3_aa: CASSQDRSLYYGYTF